This TCR beta chain derives from a study of spatial heterogeneity in lung cancer. Regarding time point: sample taken at primary tumor resection. Without sorting, whole RNA was sequenced from tumor, nontumor lung or frozen PBMC. TCRdb reanalysed the 5' RACE reads using MiXCR and keeps one entry per CDR3 protein. The repertoire has about 92,000 distinct CDR3 sequences, about 12% of them found once; the top ten carry roughly 39%. Germline V CDR1 and CDR2: GTSNPN, SVGIG (reference sequence). V trimming: 3 bases; J trimming: 7 bases; junction bases outside the gene matches: 5. The CDR3 is made up of 14 amino acids.

The specimen comprised PBMCs, sampled at surgery. This sequence joins TRBV30 and TRBJ1-5, with 11 bases matching TRBD1. The sequence came from a male donor with early-stage non-small cell lung cancer. In DNA, the CDR3 is TGTGCCTGGAGGGACAGGGGGCTTCAGCAGCCCCAGCATTTT. This sequence encodes CAWRDRGLQQPQHF.